A selection of T cell receptor beta chains follows, all from one sample in a study of blood T cell repertoires in COVID-19. Using immunoSEQ multiplex PCR, the repertoire was profiled, and TCRdb retains in-frame clones only, with some absent. The sample carries roughly 240,000 clones, around four fifths recorded once. Specimen: peripheral blood. Receptors originate from a woman aged 65 to 85 with acute or convalescent COVID-19. Both conserved end residues are trimmed from each CDR3.

TRBJ2-7,TRBV5-1,ASSLPGGLVEQY
TRBJ1-4,TRBV19,ASSGLGTGDEKLF
TRBJ1-2,TRBV6-5,ASSSDSGYT
TRBJ2-1,TRBV6-5,ASSYQVSYNEQF
TRBJ1-2,TRBV27,ASSFRGGNGYT
TRBJ1-6,TRBV7-2,ASSLDGHLNSPLH
TRBJ2-5,TRBV4-2,ASSQVRRGGGETQY
TRBJ1-1,TRBV10-3,AITQDSLNTEAF
TRBJ1-1,TRBV10-1,ASSDGGGTEAF
TRBJ2-1,TRBV4-3,ASSQGASNSYNEQF
TRBJ2-2,TRBV28,ASSLWQVNTGELF
TRBJ2-2,TRBV15,ATSREYSKNTGELF
TRBJ2-1,TRBV15,ATSRGADPLYNEQF
TRBJ1-2,TRBV5-4,ASSSAGTNYGYT
TRBJ1-6,TRBV25-1,ASSAIGQGQNSPLH
TRBJ1-6,TRBV7-8,ASSLTANSPLH
TRBJ1-1,TRBV6-5,AIRPRERNTEAF
TRBJ1-1,TRBV7-9,ASSLAEMNTEAF
TRBJ1-1,TRBV9,ASSVGQGSYTEAF
TRBJ1-6,TRBV7-9,ASSLGTGSSPLH
TRBJ1-2,TRBV7-2,ASSSDRAVYT
TRBJ1-2,TRBV6-2/TRBV6-3,ASSPDRNYGYT
TRBJ2-2,TRBV4-2,ASSRVPSDRDYNTGELF
TRBJ1-6,TRBV12-3/TRBV12-4,ASSLAENSPLH
TRBJ2-3,TRBV2,ASSRTSGGTDTQY
TRBJ2-1,TRBV7-9,ASSLTDNEQF